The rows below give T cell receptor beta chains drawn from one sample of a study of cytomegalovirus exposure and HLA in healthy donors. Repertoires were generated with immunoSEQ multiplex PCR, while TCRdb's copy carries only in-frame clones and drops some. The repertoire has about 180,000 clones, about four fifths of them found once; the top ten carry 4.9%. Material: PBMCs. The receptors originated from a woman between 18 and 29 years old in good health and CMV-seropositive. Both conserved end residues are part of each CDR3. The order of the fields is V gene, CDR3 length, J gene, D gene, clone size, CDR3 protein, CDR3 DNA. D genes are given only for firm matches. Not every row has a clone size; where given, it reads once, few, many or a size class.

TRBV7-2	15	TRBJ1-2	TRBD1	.	CASSPGTGVRNGYTF	TGTGCCAGCAGCCCCGGGACAGGGGTGAGAAATGGCTACACCTTC
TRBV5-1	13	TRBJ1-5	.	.	CASSFDSDQPQHF	TGCGCCAGCAGCTTTGACAGCGATCAGCCCCAGCATTTT
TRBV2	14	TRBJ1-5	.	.	CASRGELPNQPQHF	TGTGCCAGCCGGGGAGAGCTCCCCAATCAGCCCCAGCATTTT
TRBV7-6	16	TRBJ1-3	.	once	CASSLIAGAAGNTIYF	TGTGCCAGCAGCTTAATAGCGGGGGCGGCTGGAAACACCATATATTTT
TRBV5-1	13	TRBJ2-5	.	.	CASSSRTEETQYF	TGCGCCAGCAGCTCGCGAACCGAAGAGACCCAGTACTTC
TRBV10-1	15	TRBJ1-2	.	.	CASGRKGQTDYGYTF	TGCGCCAGCGGACGAAAAGGACAGACGGACTATGGCTACACCTTC
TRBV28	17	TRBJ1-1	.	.	CACSPAGDSYLNTEAFF	TGTGCCTGCAGCCCAGCCGGTGACAGCTACCTGAACACTGAAGCTTTCTTT
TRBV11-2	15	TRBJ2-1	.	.	CASSPVVGDYNEQFF	TGTGCCAGCAGCCCCGTGGTCGGGGATTACAATGAGCAGTTCTTC
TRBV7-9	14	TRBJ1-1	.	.	CASSTRDMNTEAFF	TGTGCCAGCAGCACCAGAGACATGAACACTGAAGCTTTCTTT
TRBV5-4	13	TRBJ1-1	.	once	CASSSHTGTEAFF	TGTGCCAGCTCCTCACACACAGGCACTGAAGCTTTCTTT
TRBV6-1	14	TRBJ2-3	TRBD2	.	CARRGGGGTDTQYF	TGTGCCAGGAGGGGCGGGGGGGGCACAGATACGCAGTATTTT
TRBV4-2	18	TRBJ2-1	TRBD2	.	CASSPHPSSSGGAGAQFF	TGTGCCAGCAGCCCCCATCCCTCCTCTAGCGGGGGGGCCGGTGCGCAGTTCTTC
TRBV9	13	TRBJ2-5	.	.	CASSVTTKETQYF	TGTGCCAGCAGCGTGACAACGAAAGAGACCCAGTACTTC
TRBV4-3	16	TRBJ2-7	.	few	CASSQTRTASSYEQYF	TGCGCCAGCAGCCAAACGAGGACAGCTAGCTCCTACGAGCAGTACTTC
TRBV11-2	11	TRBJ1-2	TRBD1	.	CASSVGQVPTF	TGTGCCAGCAGCGTTGGACAGGTACCCACCTTC
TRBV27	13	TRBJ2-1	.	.	CASSRGAIGEQFF	TGTGCCAGCAGCCGGGGGGCCATCGGTGAGCAGTTCTTC
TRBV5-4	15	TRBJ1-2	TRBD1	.	CASSLDRTGGKGYTF	TGTGCCAGCAGCTTGGACAGGACAGGGGGCAAAGGCTACACCTTC
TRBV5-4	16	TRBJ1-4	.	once	CASSLGGSASNEKLFF	TGTGCCAGCAGCTTGGGCGGCTCGGCTTCTAATGAAAAACTGTTTTTT
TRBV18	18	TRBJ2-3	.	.	CASSPVSTILKITDTQYF	TGTGCCAGCTCACCAGTAAGCACTATCCTGAAAATCACAGATACGCAGTATTTT
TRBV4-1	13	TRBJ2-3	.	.	CASSPTGGGTQYF	TGCGCCAGCAGCCCGACCGGGGGAGGTACGCAGTATTTT
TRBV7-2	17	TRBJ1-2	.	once	CASSLVSGEGVMGGYTF	TGTGCCAGCAGCTTAGTATCCGGGGAGGGGGTGATGGGTGGCTACACCTTC
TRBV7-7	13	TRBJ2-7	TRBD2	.	CASSLAGGSEQYF	TGTGCTAGCAGCTTAGCGGGGGGTTCCGAGCAGTACTTC
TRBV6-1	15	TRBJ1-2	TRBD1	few	CASSGADRAYYGYTF	TGTGCCAGCAGTGGGGCGGACAGGGCCTACTATGGCTACACCTTC
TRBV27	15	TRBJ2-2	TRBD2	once	CASSSLAGGPGELFF	TGTGCCAGCAGTTCTTTAGCGGGGGGACCCGGGGAGCTGTTTTTT
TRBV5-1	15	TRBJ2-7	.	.	CASSFAGLPPYEQYF	TGCGCCAGCAGCTTCGCGGGCCTTCCCCCCTACGAGCAGTACTTC
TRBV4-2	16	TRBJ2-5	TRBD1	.	CASSLNYLTGPETQYF	TGTGCCAGCAGCCTTAACTACTTGACAGGGCCAGAGACCCAGTACTTC
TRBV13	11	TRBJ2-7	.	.	CASSLGPSQYF	TGTGCCAGCAGCTTAGGCCCGTCGCAGTACTTC
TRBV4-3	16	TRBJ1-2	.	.	CASSQRDGRLNYGYTF	TGCGCCAGCAGCCAGCGGGACGGACGACTTAACTATGGCTACACCTTC
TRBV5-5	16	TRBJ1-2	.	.	CASSLGPRTANYGYTF	TGTGCCAGCAGCTTGGGCCCTCGGACAGCTAACTATGGCTACACCTTC
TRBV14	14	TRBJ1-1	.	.	CASSPGIWNTEAFF	TGTGCCAGCAGCCCAGGGATCTGGAACACTGAAGCTTTCTTT
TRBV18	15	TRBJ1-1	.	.	CASSPIAGQDTEAFF	TGTGCCAGCTCACCAATAGCGGGACAAGACACTGAAGCTTTCTTT
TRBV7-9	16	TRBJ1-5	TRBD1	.	CASSSTRDRDPQPQHF	TGTGCCAGCAGCTCCACCAGGGACAGGGATCCTCAGCCCCAGCATTTT
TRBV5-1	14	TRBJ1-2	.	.	CASSLAPQNYGYTF	TGCGCCAGCAGCTTGGCGCCGCAGAACTATGGCTACACCTTC
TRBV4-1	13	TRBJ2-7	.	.	CASSLQGSYEQYF	TGCGCCAGCAGCCTACAGGGATCCTACGAGCAGTACTTC
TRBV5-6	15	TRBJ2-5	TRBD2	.	CASSLTGGTIRPQYF	TGTGCCAGCAGCTTGACGGGGGGAACTATTCGGCCCCAGTACTTC
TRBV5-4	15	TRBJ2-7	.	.	CASSLGGLGGLEQYF	TGTGCCAGCAGCTTGGGGGGACTAGGGGGCCTCGAGCAGTACTTC
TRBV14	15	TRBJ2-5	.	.	CASSQDPTGVGTQYF	TGTGCCAGCAGCCAAGACCCGACAGGTGTGGGGACCCAGTACTTC
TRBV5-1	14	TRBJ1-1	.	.	CASSFDGGSTEAFF	TGCGCCAGCAGCTTCGACGGAGGGAGCACTGAAGCTTTCTTT
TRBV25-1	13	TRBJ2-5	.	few	CASSEPGVETQYF	TGTGCCAGCAGTGAACCAGGGGTGGAGACCCAGTACTTC
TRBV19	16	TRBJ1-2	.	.	CASSTPLAVIDYGYTF	TGTGCCAGTAGCACCCCCCTGGCGGTTATCGACTATGGCTACACCTTC
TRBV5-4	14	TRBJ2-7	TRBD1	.	CASSYGQVPYEQYF	TGTGCCAGCAGCTACGGACAGGTTCCCTACGAGCAGTACTTC
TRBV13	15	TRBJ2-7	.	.	CASSLTGRVGDEQYF	TGTGCCAGCAGCTTAACAGGCAGAGTAGGCGACGAGCAGTACTTC
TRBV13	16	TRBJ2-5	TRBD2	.	CASSLSSGGPRETQYF	TGTGCCAGCAGCTTATCCAGCGGGGGCCCGAGGGAGACCCAGTACTTC
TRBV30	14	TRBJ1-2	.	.	CAMDGAGANYGYTF	TGTGCGATGGACGGTGCAGGGGCAAACTATGGCTACACCTTC
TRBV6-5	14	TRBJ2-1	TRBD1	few	CASSRDREDNEQFF	TGTGCCAGCAGCCGGGACAGGGAGGACAATGAGCAGTTCTTC
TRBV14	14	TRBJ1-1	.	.	CASRQTGMNTEAFF	TGTGCCAGCAGACAAACAGGGATGAACACTGAAGCTTTCTTT
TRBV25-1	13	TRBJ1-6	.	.	CASSATLGVPLHF	TGTGCCAGCAGTGCCACCCTCGGAGTGCCCCTCCACTTT
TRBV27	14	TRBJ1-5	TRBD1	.	CASSRDRGGQPQHF	TGTGCCAGCAGTCGGGACAGGGGCGGACAGCCCCAGCATTTT
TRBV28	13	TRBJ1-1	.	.	CASSFSRVLYAFF	TGTGCCAGCAGTTTCTCGCGGGTGCTGTACGCTTTCTTT
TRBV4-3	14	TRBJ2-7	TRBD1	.	CASSQTRGWREQYF	TGCGCCAGCAGCCAAACCAGGGGGTGGCGCGAGCAGTACTTC
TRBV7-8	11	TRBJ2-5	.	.	CASSPPGTQYF	TGTGCCAGCAGCCCCCCGGGAACCCAGTACTTC
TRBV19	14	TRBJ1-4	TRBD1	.	CASSTGTANEKLFF	TGTGCCAGTAGTACCGGGACAGCTAATGAAAAACTGTTTTTT
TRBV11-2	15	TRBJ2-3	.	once	CASSYLQVGTDTQYF	TGTGCCAGCAGCTATTTGCAGGTGGGCACAGATACGCAGTATTTT
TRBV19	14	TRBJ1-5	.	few	CASSILKRGQPQHF	TGTGCCAGTAGTATCCTCAAACGGGGTCAGCCCCAGCATTTT
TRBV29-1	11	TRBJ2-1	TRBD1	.	CSIETGDEQFF	TGCAGCATCGAAACAGGGGACGAGCAGTTCTTC
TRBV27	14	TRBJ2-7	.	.	CASSLLGRNYEQYF	TGTGCCAGCAGTTTATTGGGCAGAAACTACGAGCAGTACTTC
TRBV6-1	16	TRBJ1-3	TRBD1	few	CASSEETGTGGNTIYF	TGTGCCAGCAGTGAAGAAACCGGGACAGGGGGAAACACCATATATTTT